The source of this T cell receptor (beta chain) is a study of T cell repertoires in cytomegalovirus infection. Study-wide results and limits: Using cumulative public TCR beta family frequency, the authors identified those who carried CMV together with the relevant HLA.

This clonotype was counted only a few times. As yet, its antigen is unknown. Germline trimming cut 3 bases from V and 0 bases from J; bases unmatched to any gene: 1. Germline CDR1 is SGHDT and CDR2 is YYEEEE. CDR3 length equals 15 residues. TCRdb called the reads again in MiXCR, with one record for every CDR3 protein. The table records about 150,000 distinct CDR3 sequences, 20% to 25% of them present only once. This chain links TRBV5-6 with TRBJ2-5, with TRBD2 matching over 11 bases. The clonotype was recovered from a human donor in good health (CMV status not recorded). Some clones in this sample may be carry-over from other donors' samples. Sequencing was carried out using PBMCs. CDR3 in amino acids: CASSSLAGDQETQYF. Written as DNA, the CDR3 is TGTGCCAGCAGCTCACTAGCGGGGGACCAAGAGACCCAGTACTTC.